These T cell receptor beta chains were read from a single sample in a study of blood T cell repertoires in COVID-19. Some clones are missing from TCRdb's copy, which holds only in-frame ones; the method was immunoSEQ multiplex PCR. The sample shows roughly 170,000 clones, 79% of them seen only once. Sequenced input: peripheral blood. The origin of the receptors is a woman aged 55-69 years with COVID-19, enrolled during active disease. Each CDR3 is given with its conserved first and last residue. The D gene is left open where the match is weak. The size of a clone is reported for some rows only, either as once, few or many, or as a class for expanded clones.

v_call,j_call,clone_size,d_call,cdr3_nt,cdr3_aa
TRBV5-1,TRBJ2-3,.,.,TGCGCCAGCAGCTTCGGTCCCGCAGATACGCAGTATTTT,CASSFGPADTQYF
TRBV2,TRBJ1-3,.,TRBD1,TGTGCCAGCAGGGGACTACCCGGGACAGGGCTATTAGGAAACACCATATATTTT,CASRGLPGTGLLGNTIYF
TRBV6-6,TRBJ2-7,.,TRBD1,TGTGCCATCGCGAAAACGGGACAGGGGGCGGAGGAGCAGTACTTC,CAIAKTGQGAEEQYF
TRBV10-3,TRBJ1-4,.,.,TGTGCCATCAGTGAAGACAGGATAAATGAAAAACTGTTTTTT,CAISEDRINEKLFF
TRBV2,TRBJ2-1,.,.,TGTGCCAGCAGTATAAGGTCAGGGGGGCGGGATTACAATGAGCAGTTCTTC,CASSIRSGGRDYNEQFF
TRBV5-1,TRBJ1-6,.,TRBD1,TGCGCCAGCAGCTGGGGGGTACAGGGGGATTCACCCCTCCACTTT,CASSWGVQGDSPLHF
TRBV4-2,TRBJ2-7,.,TRBD2,TGTGCCAGCAGCCAAGGACTAGCGGGGAGCTCCTACGAGCAGTACTTC,CASSQGLAGSSYEQYF
TRBV9,TRBJ1-6,.,TRBD1,TGTGCCAGCAGCGTGAGAACAGGGGTTTCACCCCTCCACTTT,CASSVRTGVSPLHF
TRBV5-1,TRBJ1-1,.,TRBD1,TGCGCCAGCACCCTAGAGACAGGGGGCTTCACTGAAGCTTTCTTT,CASTLETGGFTEAFF
TRBV28,TRBJ1-5,.,.,TGTGCCAGCAGTTTGAGGGGGTCGAATCAGCCCCAGCATTTT,CASSLRGSNQPQHF
TRBV28,TRBJ1-3,.,.,TGTGCCAGCAGTTTTCAGTGGGACATAGACGGAAACACCATATATTTT,CASSFQWDIDGNTIYF
TRBV3-1/TRBV3-2,TRBJ2-5,.,TRBD2,TGTGCCAGCAGCCAAGACCGACTAGCGGGAGGTCACGAAGATCAAGAGACCCAGTACTTC,CASSQDRLAGGHEDQETQYF
TRBV2,TRBJ1-3,once,.,TGTGCCAGCAGTCGACAGCTCTCTGGAAACACCATATATTTT,CASSRQLSGNTIYF
TRBV9,TRBJ1-6,.,TRBD1,TGTGCCAGCAGCGCAGAGGACAGGGGCCTTTCACCCCTCCACTTT,CASSAEDRGLSPLHF
TRBV27,TRBJ1-6,once,TRBD1,TGTGCCAGCAGTACACAGGGGCCGGGATATAATTCACCCCTCCACTTT,CASSTQGPGYNSPLHF
TRBV24-1,TRBJ2-3,.,TRBD2,TGTGCCACCAGTGATCCCGGGACTAGCGGGAGGTTCACAGATACGCAGTATTTT,CATSDPGTSGRFTDTQYF
TRBV10-3,TRBJ2-2,.,TRBD2,TGTGCCGCGAAGGGGGAGACTAGCGCACTGACCGGGGAGCTGTTTTTT,CAAKGETSALTGELFF
TRBV7-9,TRBJ1-1,.,TRBD1,TGTGCCAGCAGCCCAGGGACAGCCTCTAACACTGAAGCTTTCTTT,CASSPGTASNTEAFF
TRBV6-5,TRBJ1-3,.,.,TGTGCCAGCAGCCTAGACGGGGAGTCTGGAAACACCATATATTTT,CASSLDGESGNTIYF
TRBV5-4,TRBJ2-7,many,.,TGTGCCAGCAGTCCGACAGAACTACCCTCCTACGAGCAGTACTTC,CASSPTELPSYEQYF
TRBV6-5,TRBJ1-1,once,.,TGTGCCAGCAGTTACGGGGGCGCGAGCACTGAAGCTTTCTTT,CASSYGGASTEAFF
TRBV5-1,TRBJ1-5,many,TRBD1,TGCGCCAGCAGCTTGTCAGGGGGCGATAATCAGCCCCAGCATTTT,CASSLSGGDNQPQHF
TRBV5-6,TRBJ2-5,.,.,TGTGCCAGCAGCTTTTGGGGCGGTCTGCTGTACCAAGAGACCCAGTACTTC,CASSFWGGLLYQETQYF
TRBV7-2,TRBJ2-2,.,.,TGTGCCAGCGACAGTACTCTCATAAGGGGGGAGCTGTTTTTT,CASDSTLIRGELFF
TRBV7-2,TRBJ2-1,.,TRBD2,TGTGCCAGCACCCCGGGACTAGCGCTGAATGAGCAGTTCTTC,CASTPGLALNEQFF
TRBV24-1,TRBJ2-3,once,TRBD2,TGTGCCACCAGTGATTGGACTAGCGGACGGGATACGCAGTATTTT,CATSDWTSGRDTQYF
TRBV6-5,TRBJ1-2,.,TRBD1,TGTGCCAGCACCTCTCGATGGGACAGTGGCTACACCTTC,CASTSRWDSGYTF
TRBV2,TRBJ2-1,.,.,TGTGCCAGCAGTGAAGCGTTCGGCCCCCGAGGCAATGAGCAGTTCTTC,CASSEAFGPRGNEQFF
TRBV6-2/TRBV6-3,TRBJ1-1,few,.,TGTGCCAGCAGTTACCAGATAAACACTGAAGCTTTCTTT,CASSYQINTEAFF
TRBV19,TRBJ2-3,.,TRBD2,TGTGCCAGTAGTATGGAGGTAGCGGGAGATACGCAGTATTTT,CASSMEVAGDTQYF
TRBV4-2,TRBJ2-7,.,TRBD2,TGTGCCAGCAGCCAAGGGACTAGCGGGAGTGGTGCGTACTTC,CASSQGTSGSGAYF
TRBV27,TRBJ2-7,.,.,TGTGCCAGCAGTTTATGGGCCCCCCTAGCATCTAAACCCCAACACTACGAGCAGTACTTC,CASSLWAPLASKPQHYEQYF
TRBV16,TRBJ1-2,few,TRBD1,TGTGCCAGCAGGCCGGGACAGGGGCCCTTAAACTATGGCTACACCTTC,CASRPGQGPLNYGYTF
TRBV2,TRBJ2-5,.,TRBD2,TGTGCCAGCAGTAGCTCGGGACTAGTCGAAGAGACCCAGTACTTC,CASSSSGLVEETQYF
TRBV11-3,TRBJ2-7,.,TRBD2,TGTGCCAGCAGCTTCGAGCGGGACTCCTACGAGCAGTACTTC,CASSFERDSYEQYF
TRBV7-9,TRBJ2-1,.,.,TGTGCCAGCAGAGAGCAGGCTTACAATGAGCAGTTCTTC,CASREQAYNEQFF
TRBV21-1,TRBJ2-2,.,.,TGTGCCAGCAGCAAAAAAGAAGGGGGTATGGACACCGGGGAGCTGTTTTTT,CASSKKEGGMDTGELFF
TRBV27,TRBJ2-1,.,TRBD2,TGTGCCAGCAGTTCCGGGACTAGCGGCTACAATGAGCAGTTCTTC,CASSSGTSGYNEQFF
TRBV11-2,TRBJ2-3,once,TRBD1,TGTGCCAGCAGCTTCTCGACAGGGGCCACAGATACGCAGTATTTT,CASSFSTGATDTQYF
TRBV2,TRBJ2-7,.,.,TGTGCCTCCCTAGGAGGCGCCGCCTACGAGCAGTACTTC,CASLGGAAYEQYF
TRBV5-1,TRBJ1-3,.,.,TGCGCCAGCAGCCGAGCCTCTGGAAACACCATATATTTT,CASSRASGNTIYF
TRBV25-1,TRBJ1-1,.,TRBD1,TGTGCCAGCAGTGACAAGGACAGGGGGCGGGTAGCTGAAGCTTTCTTT,CASSDKDRGRVAEAFF
TRBV5-8,TRBJ1-1,.,.,TGTGCCAGCAGCTTGGTCGTGGAGATTGAAGCTTTCTTT,CASSLVVEIEAFF
TRBV5-1,TRBJ2-2,.,TRBD2,TGCGCCAGCAGCTTGGTAGCGGGGTCGGGTGCCACCGGGGAGCTGTTTTTT,CASSLVAGSGATGELFF
TRBV11-2,TRBJ2-3,.,.,TGTGCCAGCAGCTTCGTCAGGCGCACAGATACGCAGTATTTT,CASSFVRRTDTQYF
TRBV28,TRBJ1-4,.,.,TGTGCCAGCAGTTTCCAGGGTCCTAATGAAAAACTGTTTTTT,CASSFQGPNEKLFF
TRBV11-1,TRBJ1-4,.,.,TGTGCCAGCAGCTTAGGGGACACCGCAACTAATGAAAAACTGTTTTTT,CASSLGDTATNEKLFF
TRBV6-1,TRBJ2-3,.,.,TGTGCCAGCAGTGAAGATGCAGTTTCTAGCACAGATACGCAGTATTTT,CASSEDAVSSTDTQYF
TRBV30,TRBJ2-3,.,TRBD2,TGTGCCTGGAGGACACGGACTAGCGGGGGGGGCACAGATACGCAGTATTTT,CAWRTRTSGGGTDTQYF
TRBV7-2,TRBJ1-2,.,.,TGTGCCAGCAGCTCCGGGGGAAAGGAATCTAACTATGGCTACACCTTC,CASSSGGKESNYGYTF
TRBV7-6,TRBJ2-2,.,.,TGTGCCAGCAGCTTAGGTCTGCCCACGGTCACCGGGGAGCTGTTTTTT,CASSLGLPTVTGELFF
TRBV5-1,TRBJ1-1,.,.,TGCGCCAGCAGCCCTGCCGGGACTCTGAACACTGAAGCTTTCTTT,CASSPAGTLNTEAFF
TRBV5-4,TRBJ2-7,few,TRBD2,TGTGCCAGCAGCTTGGGTCTAGCGGGGAGCTACGAGCAGTACTTC,CASSLGLAGSYEQYF
TRBV2,TRBJ1-5,.,.,TGTGCCAGCAGTGTGGGGGCCGGCAATCAGCCCCAGCATTTT,CASSVGAGNQPQHF
TRBV19,TRBJ1-5,.,TRBD1,TGTGCCAGTAGAGTGAGAATCTCGGGGACAGGGAATCAGCCCCAGCATTTT,CASRVRISGTGNQPQHF
TRBV6-5,TRBJ2-5,.,TRBD1,TGTGCCAGCAGTTACTTACAGGGGGGCAAAGAGACCCAGTACTTC,CASSYLQGGKETQYF
TRBV29-1,TRBJ2-1,few,TRBD1,TGCAGCGTGCCGGGACAGGGCCTAAACAATGAGCAGTTCTTC,CSVPGQGLNNEQFF
TRBV28,TRBJ2-3,.,TRBD1,TGTGCCAGCAGTTTACGGGGCAGGGGGCACGGAGATACGCAGTATTTT,CASSLRGRGHGDTQYF
TRBV20-1,TRBJ2-1,.,TRBD2,TGCAGTGCTAGTAGCGGGAGGGCGTCCTACAATGAGCAGTTCTTC,CSASSGRASYNEQFF